These 12 T cell receptor beta chains were sequenced from one sample in a study of cytomegalovirus exposure and HLA in healthy donors. PCR was performed using 60 Vbeta and 13 Jbeta primers. Assay used: immunoSEQ multiplex PCR; TCRdb lists only in-frame clones, some missing. The table lists about 88,000 clones, 65% to 85% of them singletons. Sequencing was done on a sample of PBMCs. The source is a man younger than 40 in good health and CMV-seronegative.

The chain has TRBV5-4 and TRBJ2-2; 8 bases fit TRBD2. With 5 bases clipped from V and 8 bases from J, the junction kept 14 bases outside the gene matches. The CDR3 is 16 residues long. CDR1 is SGHNT, CDR2 YYREEE, per germline (reference sequence). The DNA for the CDR3 is TGTGCCAGCAGTCGCGGGACTAGTAGTGCCAGGGGGGAGCTGTTTTTT. Translating it yields CASSRGTSSARGELFF.

Comments on this clone: Other DNA sequences from this sample encode an identical CDR3 as well. The chain recombines TRBV15 with TRBJ2-1; 11 bases fit TRBD2. V was clipped by 1 base and J by 4 bases; unmatched bases: 3. Germline lookup yields CDR1 LNHNV and CDR2 YYDKDF (reference sequence). The CDR3 extends over 16 amino acids. Written as DNA, the CDR3 is TGTGCCACCAGCAGAGCCCGGACTAGCGGGTACAATGAGCAGTTCTTC. As protein: CATSRARTSGYNEQFF.

There are a few counts of this clone. CDR3 in DNA: TGTGCCAGCAGCCCACAGGGTATGCACACTGAAGCTTTCTTT. It encodes CASSPQGMHTEAFF. This sequence joins TRBV7-8 and TRBJ1-1; a weak D match, TRBD1 (6 bases). This CDR3 has 14 amino acids. V dropped 5 bases and J dropped 3 bases, with 13 bases sitting between them. Germline CDR1 and CDR2: SGHVS and FQNEAQ.

The CDR3 loop reads CASSSGTGQILYGYTF. CDR3 bases: TGTGCCAGCAGCTCCGGGACAGGTCAAATCCTCTATGGCTACACCTTC. The chain joins TRBV7-9 to TRBJ1-2, with 8 bases lining up with TRBD1. Germline CDR1 SEHNR, CDR2 FQNEAQ (reference sequence). With 4 bases clipped from V and 4 bases from J, the junction kept 11 bases outside the gene matches. The CDR3 extends over 16 amino acids.

This chain links TRBV5-8 with TRBJ1-2, with TRBD1 matching over 10 bases. Per germline, CDR1 SGHTS and CDR2 YDEGEE. J lost 8 bases, V lost 1 base, and 5 bases had no gene match. The CDR3 is made up of 14 amino acids. As DNA, the CDR3 is TGTGCCAGCAGCTTGAGGGACAGGGGAAGGGGCTACACCTTC. Protein product: CASSLRDRGRGYTF. Combining the CDR3 with reference TRBV5-8 and TRBJ1-2 gives the whole variable domain EAGVTQSPTHLIKTRGQQATLRCSPISGHTSVYWYQQALGLGLQFLLWYDEGEERNRGNFPPRFSGRQFPNYSSELNVNALELEDSALYLCASSLRDRGRGYTFGSGTRLTVV.

The chain is built from TRBV28 and TRBJ1-5; D not resolved. CDR3 length: 13 residues. Germline V CDR1 and CDR2: MDHEN, SYDVKM. V dropped 7 bases and J dropped 6 bases, with 13 bases sitting between them. CDR3 nucleotide sequence: TGTGCCAGCAACCTTGAGGTGAGTCAGCCCCAGCATTTT. This codes for CASNLEVSQPQHF.

V is TRBV27 and J is TRBJ1-6; D unresolved. The CDR3 extends over 15 amino acids. Between the trimmed V and J ends, which lost 3 bases and 9 bases, there was a span of 15 bases. The V gene's germline CDR1 is MNHEY and CDR2 SMNVEV (reference sequence). The CDR3 bases are TGTGCCAGCAGTTTTGGAGGGAGAAATTTTTCACCCCTCCACTTT. It encodes CASSFGGRNFSPLHF.

The DNA for the CDR3 is TGTGCCAGCAGCCGGGGACAGGGGCCCCAAGAGACCCAGTACTTC. It specifies CASSRGQGPQETQYF. The chain employs TRBV11-2 and TRBJ2-5; 10 nucleotides agree with TRBD1. Trimming took 5 bases from V and 1 from J; bases not matched to a gene: 4. There are 15 residues in the CDR3. Germline V lookup: CDR1 SGHAT, CDR2 FQNNGV.

This clone was observed once. The J gene is TRBJ2-3, the V gene TRBV6-5; TRBD1 agrees at 7 bases. The CDR3 sequence is 15 residues long. After removal of 5 bases from V and 5 bases from J, the junction contained 10 bases not matched to a gene. Looked up from germline, CDR1 is MNHEY and CDR2 is SVGAGI. CDR3 in DNA: TGTGCCAGCAGTCTTGACAGGGTTGGCGGAGATACGCAGTATTTT. It is translated as CASSLDRVGGDTQYF.

The rearrangement joins TRBV4-2 to TRBJ2-2; tentatively, D is TRBD1 (6 bases). Trimming stripped 1 base from V and 5 bases from J, with 11 bases between. This CDR3 contains 15 residues. Germline V gives CDR1 LGHNA, CDR2 YNFKEQ. The CDR3 sequence: CASSQGPGETGELFF. As DNA, the CDR3 is TGTGCCAGCAGCCAAGGCCCAGGGGAGACCGGGGAGCTGTTTTTT.

This clone was found once. The V gene is TRBV4-1, the J gene TRBJ2-7, with 15 positions matching TRBD2. The germline V gene has CDR1 MGHRA and CDR2 YSYEKL. The CDR3 spans 16 residues. The trim removed 5 bases at V and 2 bases at J, leaving 4 bases unmatched. The CDR3 bases are TGCGCCAGCAGCACCGGGACTAGCGGGGGGACCTACGAGCAGTACTTC. Protein product: CASSTGTSGGTYEQYF.

The genes are TRBV9 and TRBJ2-7; D ambiguous. The CDR3 runs 14 residues. Germline V gene data show CDR1 as SGDLS and CDR2 as YYNGEE. Deletions cut 0 bases from V and 2 bases from J, with 9 bases between. CDR3 in amino acids: CASSVGDNTYEQYF. CDR3 in DNA: TGTGCCAGCAGCGTAGGAGACAATACCTACGAGCAGTACTTC.